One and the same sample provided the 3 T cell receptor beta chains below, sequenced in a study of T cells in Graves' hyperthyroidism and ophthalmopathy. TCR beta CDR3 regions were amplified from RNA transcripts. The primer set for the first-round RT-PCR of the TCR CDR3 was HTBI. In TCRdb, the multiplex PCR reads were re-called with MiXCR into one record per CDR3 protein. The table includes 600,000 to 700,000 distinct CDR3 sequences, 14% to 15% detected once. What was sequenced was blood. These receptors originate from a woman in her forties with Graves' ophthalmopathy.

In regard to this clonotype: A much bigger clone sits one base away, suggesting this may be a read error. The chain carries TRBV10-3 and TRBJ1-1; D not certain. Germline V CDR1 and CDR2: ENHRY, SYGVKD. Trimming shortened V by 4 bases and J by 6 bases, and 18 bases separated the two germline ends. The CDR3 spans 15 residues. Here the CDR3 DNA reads TGTGCCATCAGTGCCCTCGGTTCCAAGGGCGCTGAAGCTTTCTTT. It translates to CAISALGSKGAEAFF.

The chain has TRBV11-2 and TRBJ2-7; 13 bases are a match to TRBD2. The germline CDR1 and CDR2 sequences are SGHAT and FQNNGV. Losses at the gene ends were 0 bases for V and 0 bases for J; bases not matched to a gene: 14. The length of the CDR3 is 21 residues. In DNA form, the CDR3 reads TGTGCCAGCAGCTTAGACAGGTTGGGCACTAGCGGGAGGGGTGCCTCCTACGAGCAGTACTTC. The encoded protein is CASSLDRLGTSGRGASYEQYF.

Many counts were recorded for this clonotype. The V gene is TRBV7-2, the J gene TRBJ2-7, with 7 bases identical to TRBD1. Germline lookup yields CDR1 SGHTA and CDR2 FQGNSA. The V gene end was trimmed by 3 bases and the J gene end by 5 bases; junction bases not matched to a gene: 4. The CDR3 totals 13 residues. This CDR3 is CASSFRDSNEQYF. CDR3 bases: TGTGCCAGCAGCTTTCGGGACAGTAACGAGCAGTACTTC. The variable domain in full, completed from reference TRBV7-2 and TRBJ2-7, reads GAGVSQSPSNKVTEKGKDVELRCDPISGHTALYWYRQSLGQGLEFLIYFQGNSAPDKSGLPSDRFSAERTGGSVSTLTIQRTQQEDSAVYLCASSFRDSNEQYFGPGTRLTVT.